A single sample is the source of the 25 T cell receptor beta chains below, sequenced in a study of T cell responses to AZD1222 COVID-19 vaccine. The table came from immunoSEQ multiplex PCR; TCRdb's copy has only in-frame clones and leaves some out. The data hold 100,000 to 150,000 clones, with more than 75% observed a single time. Specimen: peripheral blood, collected on day 0 of AZD1222 vaccination. The receptor source for this set is an adult in good health.

The chain links TRBV28 to TRBJ1-1, with 9 positions matching TRBD1. V lost 5 bases and J lost 1; bases outside the gene matches: 8. CDR1 is MDHEN and CDR2 is SYDVKM in the germline V gene. The CDR3 is 16 residues long. The CDR3 DNA sequence: TGTGCCAGCAGTCCGGACAGGGGTATTAGGAACACTGAAGCTTTCTTT. This encodes CASSPDRGIRNTEAFF. The full variable domain, its missing parts supplied by reference TRBV28 and TRBJ1-1, is DVKVTQSSRYLVKRTGEKVFLECVQDMDHENMFWYRQDPGLGLRLIYFSYDVKMKEKGDIPEGYSVSREKKERFSLILESASTNQTSMYLCASSPDRGIRNTEAFFGQGTRLTVV.

The chain combines TRBV6-2 or TRBV6-3 with TRBJ1-6, with 7 nucleotides matching TRBD1. Trimming at V came to 5 bases and at J to 0 bases, leaving 13 bases not matched to a gene. There are 19 residues in the CDR3. Looked up from germline, CDR1 is MNHEY and CDR2 is SVGEGT. CDR3 DNA sequence: TGTGCCAGCAGTCGGGACGACAGGGAATTAAGCTCCTATAATTCACCCCTCCACTTT. This gives the protein CASSRDDRELSSYNSPLHF.

The rearrangement uses TRBV7-2 and TRBJ1-5; D is unresolved. The CDR3 is 15 amino acids. The V and J ends lost 5 bases and 2 bases respectively, with 13 bases between them. Germline V gene sequence: CDR1 SGHTA, CDR2 FQGNSA. DNA of the CDR3: TGTGCCAGCAGCCCAGTGGGCGCAGGCAATCAGCCCCAGCATTTT. Its protein product is CASSPVGAGNQPQHF.

J is TRBJ2-5 and V is TRBV4-1; D is tentatively TRBD1 or TRBD2 (6 bases each). V was clipped by 4 bases and J by 5 bases, with 17 bases between them. This CDR3 spans 15 amino acids. Germline values: CDR1 MGHRA, CDR2 YSYEKL. Here the CDR3 reads CASSLVEGGRETQYF. The CDR3 DNA sequence: TGCGCCAGCAGCCTCGTAGAGGGGGGTAGGGAGACCCAGTACTTC.

This clone showed up just once. The chain links TRBV6-6 to TRBJ1-2; D not certain. The germline V and J ends were trimmed by 0 bases and 7 bases, with 12 bases remaining between them. The CDR3 consists of 14 residues. Germline loops: CDR1 MNHNY, CDR2 SVGAGI (reference sequence). The CDR3 spells CASSYSSGSSGYTF. The CDR3 DNA is TGTGCCAGCAGTTACTCGTCGGGTTCTAGTGGCTACACCTTC.

The chain recombines TRBV2 with TRBJ1-1; 10 positions agree with TRBD1. The CDR3 extends over 15 amino acids. Germline V lookup: CDR1 SNHLY, CDR2 FYNNEI. V was pared by 5 bases and J by 3 bases, with 6 bases of the junction left unmatched. In nucleotides, the CDR3 is TGTGCCAGCAGTCTGACAGGGGGCTGGGACACTGAAGCTTTCTTT. This gives the protein CASSLTGGWDTEAFF.

This rearrangement joins TRBV5-4 to TRBJ2-3; D unclear. The CDR3 totals 15 residues. Germline CDR1 SGHNT, CDR2 YYREEE (reference sequence). The V end lost 4 bases, the J end lost 0 bases, and 12 bases lay between the germline ends. The CDR3 DNA follows: TGTGCCAGCAGCCCTCTTCAGATGAGCACAGATACGCAGTATTTT. The encoded protein is CASSPLQMSTDTQYF.

The chain uses TRBV5-6 and TRBJ1-6; D possibly corresponds to TRBD1 (6 bases). The germline gives CDR1 SGHDT, CDR2 YYEEEE. Between the trimmed V and J ends, which lost 1 base and 1 base, there was a span of 15 bases. CDR3 length: 18 residues. DNA for the CDR3: TGTGCCAGCAGCTTGAGCGGGGGCCGAGGTTCCTATAATTCACCCCTCCACTTT. Its protein is CASSLSGGRGSYNSPLHF. The full variable domain, in which reference TRBV5-6 and TRBJ1-6 provide the parts outside the CDR3, is DAGVTQSPTHLIKTRGQQVTLRCSPKSGHDTVSWYQQALGQGPQFIFQYYEEEERQRGNFPDRFSGHQFPNYSSELNVNALLLGDSALYLCASSLSGGRGSYNSPLHFGNGTRLTVT.

The rearrangement joins TRBV5-1 to TRBJ1-2; D is unresolved. Germline V CDR1 and CDR2: SGHRS, YFSETQ. This CDR3 spans 14 amino acids. Trimming stripped 4 bases from V and 4 bases from J, with 14 bases between. DNA of the CDR3: TGCGCCAGCAGCCCAAAGTCGGACGGCTATGGCTACACCTTC. Translated: CASSPKSDGYGYTF.

The chain employs TRBV5-1 and TRBJ2-5; possible D gene TRBD1, 5 bases. The CDR3 covers 13 residues. Germline V gene lookup returns CDR1 SGHRS and CDR2 YFSETQ. Trimming cost V 1 base and J 3 bases, with 7 bases left between them. CDR3 nucleotide sequence: TGCGCCAGCAGCTTGTTGACAGAAGAGACCCAGTACTTC. This translates into CASSLLTEETQYF.

The chain combines TRBV2 with TRBJ2-5; D may be TRBD2 (5 bases). The V end was cut by 3 bases, the J end by 4 bases, with 6 bases between. Germline V gene lookup returns CDR1 SNHLY and CDR2 FYNNEI. The CDR3 has 12 amino acids. Here the CDR3 reads CASSERVETQYF. The CDR3 DNA sequence: TGTGCCAGCAGTGAGAGGGTAGAGACCCAGTACTTC. Variable domain in full (rest from reference TRBV2 and TRBJ2-5): EPEVTQTPSHQVTQMGQEVILRCVPISNHLYFYWYRQILGQKVEFLVSFYNNEISEKSEIFDDQFSVERPDGSNFTLKIRSTKLEDSAMYFCASSERVETQYFGPGTRLLVL.

The V gene is TRBV7-9, the J gene TRBJ2-1; 8 positions agree with TRBD1. Looked up from germline, CDR1 is SEHNR and CDR2 is FQNEAQ (reference sequence). With 4 bases clipped from V and 5 bases from J, the junction kept 7 bases outside the gene matches. The CDR3 runs 15 residues. CDR3 nucleotides: TGTGCCAGCAGCTCCGGACAGGGTTTAGACAATGAGCAGTTCTTC. Its protein product is CASSSGQGLDNEQFF.

The chain joins TRBV7-9 to TRBJ1-1; D unclear. The V end lost 5 bases, the J end lost 4 bases, and 20 bases lay between the germline ends. The CDR3 runs to 16 residues. Germline V gene data show CDR1 as SEHNR and CDR2 as FQNEAQ (reference sequence). The CDR3 nucleotides are TGTGCCAGCAGCCCCCCGTTGATGAGCGTAGGCACTGAAGCTTTCTTT. Its translation: CASSPPLMSVGTEAFF. The entire variable domain, with the rest obtained from reference TRBV7-9 and TRBJ1-1, is as follows: DTGVSQNPRHKITKRGQNVTFRCDPISEHNRLYWYRQTLGQGPEFLTYFQNEAQLEKSRLLSDRFSAERPKGSFSTLEIQRTEQGDSAMYLCASSPPLMSVGTEAFFGQGTRLTVV.

The V call is TRBV7-8, the J call TRBJ1-5; maybe TRBD1 (6 bases). The CDR3 loop spans 13 amino acids. Germline V gene data show CDR1 as SGHVS and CDR2 as FQNEAQ. Trimming took 5 bases from V and 4 from J, leaving 9 bases between them. The CDR3 sequence is CASSIRGNQPQHF. CDR3 bases: TGTGCCAGCAGCATCAGGGGAAATCAGCCCCAGCATTTT. Combining the CDR3 with reference TRBV7-8 and TRBJ1-5 gives the whole variable domain GAGVSQSPRYKVAKRGQDVALRCDPISGHVSLFWYQQALGQGPEFLTYFQNEAQLDKSGLPSDRFFAERPEGSVSTLKIQRTQQEDSAVYLCASSIRGNQPQHFGDGTRLSIL.

The chain links TRBV18 to TRBJ1-4, with D tentatively TRBD1 (5 bases). The germline V gene has CDR1 KGHSH and CDR2 LQKENI. The V and J ends lost 3 bases and 8 bases respectively, with 10 bases between them. The CDR3 runs 13 residues. This CDR3 reads CASSPGHPEKLFF. The CDR3 DNA sequence: TGTGCCAGCTCACCGGGGCACCCCGAAAAACTGTTTTTT.

The V and J genes are TRBV3-1 (or the pseudogene TRBV3-2) and TRBJ2-6; 8 positions match TRBD1. Per germline, CDR1 LGHDT and CDR2 YNNKEL (reference sequence). The CDR3 consists of 20 residues. Trimming took 3 bases from V and 5 from J; bases not matched to a gene: 18. The CDR3 region has the DNA TGTGCCAGCAGCCAGGATGTGGGCAGGGGGCCTCGTGTCAGGGCCAACGTCCTGACTTTC. Protein: CASSQDVGRGPRVRANVLTF.

The chain employs TRBV20-1 and TRBJ1-2; D is ambiguous. V was trimmed by 3 bases and J by 8 bases, leaving 10 bases between them. Germline lookup yields CDR1 DFQATT and CDR2 SNEGSKA (reference sequence). The CDR3 consists of 11 residues. The CDR3 DNA sequence: TGCAGTGCTAGTATCTTACAAGGCTACACCTTC. Protein sequence: CSASILQGYTF.

The chain couples TRBV6-5 to TRBJ1-5; D not certain. This CDR3 has 13 amino acids. Germline CDR1 and CDR2: MNHEY and SVGAGI. V was cut by 6 bases and J by 5 bases, with 11 bases left in between. Here the CDR3 DNA reads TGTGCCAGCAGCCCGCGCCCCCATCAGCCCCAGCATTTT. Amino acids: CASSPRPHQPQHF.

This sequence joins TRBV18 and TRBJ2-2; no reliable D call. The CDR3 spans 14 residues. V lost 3 bases, J lost 0 bases, and 5 bases lay in between. Germline CDR1 and CDR2: KGHSH and LQKENI. As DNA, the CDR3 is TGTGCCAGCTCACCGGGGACGAACACCGGGGAGCTGTTTTTT. Translation gives CASSPGTNTGELFF.

The chain is built from TRBV3-1 (or the pseudogene TRBV3-2) and TRBJ1-1; D is undetermined. Germline CDR1 reads LGHDT; CDR2 reads YNNKEL (reference sequence). The V end lost 4 bases, the J end lost 5 bases, and 14 bases lay between the germline ends. There are 14 residues in the CDR3. CDR3 loop: CASSPIRVFTEAFF. CDR3 coding DNA: TGTGCCAGCAGCCCTATACGGGTTTTTACTGAAGCTTTCTTT.

In regard to this clone: The sample carries other DNA sequences with the same CDR3. V and J are TRBV6-5 and TRBJ1-5, with D possibly matching TRBD1 (5 bases). V lost 5 bases and J lost 4, with 9 bases in between. The CDR3 spans 13 residues. CDR1 is MNHEY and CDR2 is SVGAGI in the germline V gene. CDR3 in DNA: TGTGCCAGCAGTCGCGGGGGGAATCAGCCCCAGCATTTT. Translated: CASSRGGNQPQHF.

The rearrangement links TRBV7-8 to TRBJ2-2; D is undetermined. The V gene lost 5 bases and the J gene lost 8 bases, with 6 bases spanning the gap. The CDR3 sequence is 11 residues long. Germline values: CDR1 SGHVS, CDR2 FQNEAQ. The CDR3: CASSTPGELFF. The CDR3 coding sequence is TGTGCCAGCAGCACCCCAGGGGAGCTGTTTTTT. Full variable domain (outside the CDR3, taken from reference TRBV7-8 and TRBJ2-2): GAGVSQSPRYKVAKRGQDVALRCDPISGHVSLFWYQQALGQGPEFLTYFQNEAQLDKSGLPSDRFFAERPEGSVSTLKIQRTQQEDSAVYLCASSTPGELFFGEGSRLTVL.

V gene TRBV4-2 combines with J gene TRBJ2-1, with D possibly being TRBD2 (6 bases). The germline V and J ends were trimmed by 0 bases and 8 bases, with 17 bases remaining between them. The germline CDR1 and CDR2 sequences are LGHNA and YNFKEQ. The CDR3 is made up of 16 amino acids. The chain's CDR3 is CASSQDWIGTSDEQFF. The CDR3 DNA reads as TGTGCCAGCAGCCAAGATTGGATAGGGACTTCGGATGAGCAGTTCTTC.

This clone was detected only once. The chain carries TRBV11-2 and TRBJ2-5; D uncertain. V shed 1 base and J shed 4 bases, with 13 bases lying between them. This CDR3 comprises 15 residues. Per germline, CDR1 SGHAT and CDR2 FQNNGV. CDR3 coding DNA: TGTGCCAGCAGCTTAGGGGGATGGCCCCGAGAGACCCAGTACTTC. Translating it yields CASSLGGWPRETQYF. Drawing the rest from reference TRBV11-2 and TRBJ2-5, the complete variable domain is EAGVAQSPRYKIIEKRQSVAFWCNPISGHATLYWYQQILGQGPKLLIQFQNNGVVDDSQLPKDRFSAERLKGVDSTLKIQPAKLEDSAVYLCASSLGGWPRETQYFGPGTRLLVL.

This chain joins TRBV5-6 and TRBJ1-1, with unresolved D. The CDR3 has 16 residues. V lost 4 bases to trimming and J lost 0 bases, with 16 bases between them. Germline CDR1 reads SGHDT; CDR2 reads YYEEEE. CDR3 sequence reads: CASSPDPIRMNTEAFF. In nucleotides, the CDR3 is TGTGCCAGCAGCCCGGACCCTATAAGGATGAACACTGAAGCTTTCTTT. Full variable domain (outside the CDR3, taken from reference TRBV5-6 and TRBJ1-1): DAGVTQSPTHLIKTRGQQVTLRCSPKSGHDTVSWYQQALGQGPQFIFQYYEEEERQRGNFPDRFSGHQFPNYSSELNVNALLLGDSALYLCASSPDPIRMNTEAFFGQGTRLTVV.